Shown below are 25 T cell receptor beta chains from a single sample sequenced in a study of blood T cell repertoires in COVID-19. Here immunoSEQ multiplex PCR was the method, and the copy in TCRdb shows in-frame clones only, minus some. The table lists 70,000 or so clones, roughly nine tenths of them singletons. The sequencing input was peripheral blood. The source of these receptors is a man aged 50 to 59 with acute or convalescent COVID-19.

This clone showed up just once. V usage is TRBV24-1 and J usage is TRBJ1-2; perhaps TRBD1 as D (5 bases). The CDR3 has 14 residues. Germline V gene data show CDR1 as KGHDR and CDR2 as SFDVKD. The V gene lost 7 bases and the J gene lost 4 bases, with 15 bases spanning the gap. The CDR3 region has the DNA TGTGCCACCAGGGATAATCAGGGTGTCTATGGCTACACCTTC. Translating it yields CATRDNQGVYGYTF.

The V gene is TRBV19, the J gene TRBJ1-2, with 8 bases matching TRBD1. V lost 7 bases and J lost 3; bases outside the gene matches: 13. The CDR3 length is 16 residues. From germline, CDR1 is LNHDA and CDR2 SQIVND (reference sequence). In DNA, the CDR3 is TGTGCCAGTACCGACGGACAGGGCGACGTTTACTATGGCTACACCTTC. This gives the protein CASTDGQGDVYYGYTF.

The chain carries TRBV30 and TRBJ2-3; 14 bases map to TRBD2. The germline gives CDR1 GTSNPN, CDR2 SVGIG (reference sequence). This CDR3 has 16 amino acids. After removal of 6 bases from V and 6 bases from J, the junction contained 11 bases not matched to a gene. The CDR3, as DNA: TGTGCCTGCTCTAAGGGACTAGCGGGAGTGGGTGATACGCAGTATTTT. It is translated as CACSKGLAGVGDTQYF.

The chain employs TRBV6-5 and TRBJ2-5; TRBD2 agrees at 9 bases. V gave up 0 bases and J gave up 5 bases; unmatched junction bases: 4. The V gene's germline CDR1 is MNHEY and CDR2 SVGAGI. This CDR3 is built from 15 residues. DNA of the CDR3: TGTGCCAGCAGTTACTCGTACAGCGGGGGGGAGACCCAGTACTTC. Protein: CASSYSYSGGETQYF.

V and J are TRBV9 and TRBJ2-2; 8 bases are shared with TRBD2. Germline CDR1 is SGDLS and CDR2 is YYNGEE. After removal of 0 bases from V and 0 bases from J, the junction contained 1 base not matched to a gene. The CDR3 covers 16 residues. The CDR3, as DNA: TGTGCCAGCAGCGTAGATAGCGGGGCGAACACCGGGGAGCTGTTTTTT. Its protein product is CASSVDSGANTGELFF.

This rearrangement joins TRBV25-1 to TRBJ1-3; tentatively, D is TRBD1 (5 bases). Germline values: CDR1 MGHDK, CDR2 SYGVNS. V was clipped by 4 bases and J by 1 base, with 11 bases between them. The CDR3 is 15 amino acids. CDR3 sequence: CASSAAGGSGNTIYF. The CDR3 DNA reads as TGTGCCAGCAGTGCTGCGGGGGGATCTGGAAACACCATATATTTT.

This chain uses TRBV10-1 with TRBJ2-7; tentative D call: TRBD1 (6 bases). V gave up 8 bases and J gave up 6 bases, with 14 bases separating them. The V gene's germline CDR1 is WNHNN and CDR2 SYGVQD (reference sequence). The CDR3 consists of 12 residues. The CDR3 spells CASRTIQGEQYV. The DNA for the CDR3 is TGCGCCAGCCGAACCATACAGGGCGAGCAGTACGTC.

V gene TRBV6-6 combines with J gene TRBJ2-5; 7 bases map to TRBD1. From germline, CDR1 is MNHNY and CDR2 SVGAGI (reference sequence). The trim removed 4 bases at V and 5 bases at J, leaving 4 bases unmatched. The CDR3 runs 13 residues. The CDR3 sequence: CASSSTGFETQYF. The DNA of the CDR3 is TGTGCCAGCAGTTCGACAGGGTTTGAGACCCAGTACTTC.

V is TRBV30 and J is TRBJ2-3; 7 bases are shared with TRBD1. From germline, CDR1 is GTSNPN and CDR2 SVGIG (reference sequence). With V trimmed by 2 bases and J by 2 bases, 1 base remained unmatched. This CDR3 has 13 amino acids. For the CDR3, the DNA is TGTGCCTGGAGTAGGGGGCTCACAGATACGCAGTATTTT. It encodes CAWSRGLTDTQYF.

The J gene is TRBJ1-3, the V gene TRBV11-2; D call uncertain. This CDR3 has 14 residues. The V gene's germline CDR1 is SGHAT and CDR2 FQNNGV. V was trimmed by 5 bases and J by 4 bases, leaving 12 bases between them. The CDR3 DNA is TGTGCCAGCAGCGTTGGAGGGTCCGGAAACACCATATATTTT. Translated: CASSVGGSGNTIYF.

The genes are TRBV2 and TRBJ1-1, with 7 nucleotides matching TRBD1. CDR1 is SNHLY, CDR2 FYNNEI, per germline. The CDR3 runs 14 residues. The V and J ends lost 7 bases and 4 bases, in that order; junction bases with no gene match: 9. The CDR3 DNA reads as TGTGCCAGCACGAGCGACAGGGTCGCCACTGAAGCTTTCTTT. Protein product: CASTSDRVATEAFF.

The chain couples TRBV27 to TRBJ1-5, with 8 bases identical to TRBD1. The CDR3 is made up of 15 amino acids. V lost 5 bases and J lost 0; bases outside the gene matches: 3. Germline values: CDR1 MNHEY, CDR2 SMNVEV (reference sequence). The CDR3 region has the DNA TGTGCCAGCAGTAGACAGGGGAATAGCAATCAGCCCCAGCATTTT. Its translation is CASSRQGNSNQPQHF.

This clone was seen a handful of times. V is TRBV7-2 and J is TRBJ2-3, with 13 bases that match TRBD2. Germline CDR1 SGHTA, CDR2 FQGNSA. CDR3 length: 15 residues. V gave up 4 bases and J gave up 5 bases; unmatched junction bases: 3. Written as DNA, the CDR3 is TGTGCCAGCAGCTACAGGACTAGCGGGGGAGATACGCAGTATTTT. Amino acid sequence: CASSYRTSGGDTQYF.

The V gene is TRBV6-2 or TRBV6-3, the J gene TRBJ1-5, with a tentative D call TRBD1 (6 bases). The CDR3 loop spans 15 amino acids. Germline loops: CDR1 MNHEY, CDR2 SVGEGT. The V end lost 2 bases, the J end lost 5 bases, and 13 bases lay between the germline ends. The CDR3 here is CASSYHRTVDQPQHF. CDR3 nucleotides: TGTGCCAGCAGTTACCATCGGACAGTGGATCAGCCCCAGCATTTT.

J is TRBJ1-1 and V is TRBV6-2 or TRBV6-3; D may be TRBD1 (5 bases). Germline-derived CDR1 and CDR2 are MNHEY and SVGEGT. V was pared by 5 bases and J by 3 bases, with 13 bases between. The CDR3 contains 14 residues. DNA for the CDR3: TGTGCCAGCAGTGCCACCAGGGTCCACACTGAAGCTTTCTTT. Translation gives CASSATRVHTEAFF.

V usage is TRBV29-1 and J usage is TRBJ2-1, with 12 bases that match TRBD2. The V segment lost 7 bases and the J segment 5 bases; nucleotides outside the gene matches: 0. The CDR3 runs to 12 residues. Germline loops: CDR1 SQVTM, CDR2 ANQGSEA. As DNA, the CDR3 is TGCAGCGGGACTAGCGGGAACAATGAGCAGTTCTTC. Amino acid sequence: CSGTSGNNEQFF.

CDR3 DNA sequence: TGTGCCAGCAGCTTACTTCAGTGGGAGCAGCCCCAGCATTTT. Protein sequence: CASSLLQWEQPQHF. The chain has TRBV7-2 and TRBJ1-5; D not certain. Germline CDR1 and CDR2: SGHTA and FQGNSA. The CDR3 loop spans 14 amino acids. Trimming pared 2 bases from V and 7 bases from J, leaving 12 bases between. Based on the CDR3 plus reference TRBV7-2 and TRBJ1-5, the full variable domain is GAGVSQSPSNKVTEKGKDVELRCDPISGHTALYWYRQSLGQGLEFLIYFQGNSAPDKSGLPSDRFSAERTGGSVSTLTIQRTQQEDSAVYLCASSLLQWEQPQHFGDGTRLSIL.

This sequence joins TRBV28 and TRBJ1-5; 7 positions agree with TRBD1. CDR1 is MDHEN and CDR2 is SYDVKM in the germline V gene. The CDR3 covers 13 residues. V dropped 9 bases and J dropped 6; count of bases not matched to a gene: 8. The CDR3 is CASRQGRGQPQHF. DNA for the CDR3: TGTGCCAGTAGACAGGGACGAGGTCAGCCCCAGCATTTT.

The chain carries TRBV4-3 and TRBJ1-5, with TRBD1 identical over 7 bases. With 3 bases clipped from V and 1 base from J, the junction kept 3 bases outside the gene matches. This CDR3 comprises 15 residues. Germline V gene data show CDR1 as LGHNA and CDR2 as YSLEER. Written as DNA, the CDR3 is TGCGCCAGCAGCCAGCGGACAGGCAGCAATCAGCCCCAGCATTTT. It is translated as CASSQRTGSNQPQHF.

The chain couples TRBV21-1 to TRBJ1-5; the DNA was not used to check the table's D call, TRBD1. TRBV21-1 is a pseudogene locus. This CDR3 has 14 residues. This chain's CDR3 is CASSKVRGDQPQHF. CDR3 nucleotide sequence: TGTGCCAGCAGCAAAGTAAGGGGTGATCAGCCCCAGCATTTT.

V is TRBV27 and J is TRBJ2-3; the D gene is possibly TRBD2 (6 bases). The CDR3 covers 13 residues. Germline loops: CDR1 MNHEY, CDR2 SMNVEV (reference sequence). Between the trimmed V and J ends, which lost 5 bases and 7 bases, there was a span of 13 bases. The chain's CDR3 is CASSPRDLYTQYF. The DNA for the CDR3 is TGTGCCAGCAGTCCCCGGGACTTATATACGCAGTATTTT.

The chain couples TRBV7-9 to TRBJ2-1; no reliable D call. The CDR3 has 12 residues. The V and J ends lost 4 bases and 9 bases respectively, with 10 bases between them. Germline assignment: CDR1 SEHNR and CDR2 FQNEAQ (reference sequence). In nucleotides, the CDR3 is TGTGCCAGCAGCTCTCAGGCCGGTGAGCAGTTCTTC. This gives the protein CASSSQAGEQFF.

This chain uses TRBV7-9 with TRBJ2-1; the match to TRBD1 covers 10 bases. Unmatched junction bases numbered 5, after V lost 5 bases and J lost 4 bases. Looked up from germline, CDR1 is SEHNR and CDR2 is FQNEAQ (reference sequence). The CDR3 has 15 residues. CDR3 sequence reads: CASSTTGGRYNEQFF. The CDR3 nucleotides read TGTGCCAGCAGCACGACAGGGGGCAGGTACAATGAGCAGTTCTTC.

This clone was seen just once. V gene TRBV24-1 combines with J gene TRBJ2-3; D is ambiguous. The germline gives CDR1 KGHDR, CDR2 SFDVKD. The CDR3 is made up of 14 amino acids. V dropped 1 base and J dropped 1 base, with 5 bases sitting between them. The CDR3 DNA sequence: TGTGCCACCAGTGATTTTCGAGGCACAGATACGCAGTATTTT. It specifies CATSDFRGTDTQYF.

This chain connects TRBV5-1 to TRBJ2-1; D not certain. Trimming pared 1 base from V and 9 bases from J, leaving 23 bases between. Germline CDR1 SGHRS, CDR2 YFSETQ. The CDR3 covers 17 residues. CDR3 DNA sequence: TGCGCCAGCAGCTTGCTTCTCTCCCTTGATGTCCGAGGTGAGCAGTTCTTC. Amino acid sequence: CASSLLLSLDVRGEQFF.